This is a list of T cell receptor beta chains from one sample in a study of T cell clones after liver transplantation. Data came from immunoSEQ multiplex PCR; TCRdb stores just in-frame clones and leaves some out. The repertoire has about 100,000 clones, more than 75% of them found once; the top ten carry roughly 0.9%. Sequences were derived from CD4+ T cells from blood, sampled before liver transplant. The receptors were sampled from a human donor who received a liver transplant. Each CDR3 is given with its conserved first and last residue. The D gene is left open where the match is weak. Clone size is given for some rows only: seen once, a few or many times, or a class if the clone is expanded.

cdr3_nt cdr3_aa d_call v_call clone_size j_call
TGTGCCACCAGCAGAGGGAAACAGGGTGTTGCTTTCTTT CATSRGKQGVAFF NA TRBV15 NA TRBJ1-1
TGTGCCAGCAGTTTCGACGGGAACTATGGCTACACCTTC CASSFDGNYGYTF NA TRBV7-2 NA TRBJ1-2
TGTGCCAGCAGCCACCGGACAGACGGGGCGAGGACTGAAGCTTTCTTT CASSHRTDGARTEAFF NA TRBV14 few TRBJ1-1
TGTGCCAGCAGCGTAGGCGGCGGGACGGCTTTCTTT CASSVGGGTAFF NA TRBV9 NA TRBJ1-1
TGTGCCAGCGAGCAAGGGGAGGCAGCCTACGAGCAGTACTTC CASEQGEAAYEQYF NA TRBV5-6 NA TRBJ2-7
TGCAGCGTGGGGGGCGGGACTGGGACGGATACGCAGTATTTT CSVGGGTGTDTQYF NA TRBV29-1 NA TRBJ2-3
TGTGCCAGTAAGGCTGACTCCTACAATGAGCAGTTCTTC CASKADSYNEQFF NA TRBV19 NA TRBJ2-1
TGTGCCAGCAGTCCGCAGGGGAACACTGAAGCTTTCTTT CASSPQGNTEAFF NA TRBV6-5 NA TRBJ1-1
TGTGCCAGCGGACAAACGAACACTGAAGCTTTCTTT CASGQTNTEAFF NA TRBV7-2 once TRBJ1-1
TGTGCCAGCAGCGCCCGGACAGGGAACTACAATGAGCAGTTCTTC CASSARTGNYNEQFF TRBD1 TRBV6-1 NA TRBJ2-1
TGTGCCAGCAGTGGGGAGGGGGTCGAAGCTTTCTTT CASSGEGVEAFF NA TRBV2 few TRBJ1-1
TGTGCCAGCAGCCCCGTGGGAGGGACGGCTAATGAAAAACTGTTTTTT CASSPVGGTANEKLFF NA TRBV7-9 NA TRBJ1-4
TGCAGCGTTGAACAGGGGGCCCAAGAGACCCAGTACTTC CSVEQGAQETQYF TRBD1 TRBV29-1 NA TRBJ2-5
TGTGCCAGCAACACCCCTGCTAGCGGGAGTGGAAATGAGCAGTTCTTC CASNTPASGSGNEQFF TRBD2 TRBV28 NA TRBJ2-1
TGTGCCAGCAGCCAATCAGGACAGGGGGCCCCTGAGCAGTTCTTC CASSQSGQGAPEQFF TRBD1 TRBV13 NA TRBJ2-1
TGTGCCAGCAGCTTAGGGGGTACAGGGACACGAAATCAGCCCCAGCATTTT CASSLGGTGTRNQPQHF NA TRBV7-2 NA TRBJ1-5
TGTGCCAGCAGCTTAGGCAGGGCGGGGAACACCGGGGAGCTGTTTTTT CASSLGRAGNTGELFF NA TRBV7-2 once TRBJ2-2
TGTGCCAGCAGTAAAGGGACTAGCGGGAGTGGGGAGCTGTTTTTT CASSKGTSGSGELFF TRBD2 TRBV28 NA TRBJ2-2
TGTGCCAGCAGCTTAACTCGGGGGGGATACACCGGGGAGCTGTTTTTT CASSLTRGGYTGELFF TRBD2 TRBV13 NA TRBJ2-2
TGTGCCAGCAGTAAAGCCTGGGCTTCTGTCACAGATACGCAGTATTTT CASSKAWASVTDTQYF NA TRBV6-1 NA TRBJ2-3
TGTGCCAGCAGTTTTCGGGCAGCGACTACCAACTATGGCTACACCTTC CASSFRAATTNYGYTF NA TRBV27 few TRBJ1-2
TGTGCCAGCAGCATCTACAGGGGGAGCACCGGGGAGCTGTTTTTT CASSIYRGSTGELFF TRBD1 TRBV11-2 NA TRBJ2-2
TGTGCCTGGAGGTGGGGGGGCGGGGCCAACGTCCTGACTTTC CAWRWGGGANVLTF NA TRBV30 once TRBJ2-6
TGTGCCAGCAGTCTTCCGGAAGGAGAAAAACTGTTTTTT CASSLPEGEKLFF NA TRBV28 NA TRBJ1-4
TGTGCCAGCAGCTCGAACCGGGTCCAAGAGACCCAGTACTTC CASSSNRVQETQYF NA TRBV21-1 few TRBJ2-5
TGTGCCAGCAGTGTCGAACTCAGCTATGGCTACACCTTC CASSVELSYGYTF NA TRBV6-1 once TRBJ1-2
TGTGCCAGCAGAAGGGACAGAGCGGGGGGAGAGACCCAGTACTTC CASRRDRAGGETQYF NA TRBV21-1 few TRBJ2-5
TGTGCCAGTAGTATTTCGGGAAACCAAGAGACCCAGTACTTC CASSISGNQETQYF NA TRBV19 NA TRBJ2-5
TGTGCCAGTAGTTCTGACAGACTAGGATTCTACGAGCAGTACTTC CASSSDRLGFYEQYF NA TRBV19 few TRBJ2-7
TGCGCCAGCAGGGTTACAGACTACAATGAGCAGTTCTTC CASRVTDYNEQFF NA TRBV5-1 NA TRBJ2-1
TGTGCCAGCTCACCAAAGATCAGTAGCTCCTACGAGCAGTACTTC CASSPKISSSYEQYF NA TRBV18 NA TRBJ2-7
TGTGCCAGCAGCCCCGCCGGGACCTCCTACGAGCAGTACTTC CASSPAGTSYEQYF NA TRBV7-2 NA TRBJ2-7
TGTGCCAGCAGGCAACAGGGGGCGCGGACCGGGGAGCTGTTTTTT CASRQQGARTGELFF TRBD1 TRBV6-1 NA TRBJ2-2
TGCGCCAGCAGCGCCCTAATCGGCGGGAGTAAAGATGAGCAGTTCTTC CASSALIGGSKDEQFF TRBD2 TRBV5-1 NA TRBJ2-1
TGTGCCAGCTCACCGGGACAGGGCTTGTACGAGCAGTACTTC CASSPGQGLYEQYF TRBD1 TRBV18 once TRBJ2-7
TGTGCCAGCAGCTTAGAGGGGTATGAAAAACTGTTTTTT CASSLEGYEKLFF NA TRBV7-2 NA TRBJ1-4
TGTGCCAGCAGTCGACAGGGGGGGCGAGATACGCAGTATTTT CASSRQGGRDTQYF TRBD1 TRBV2 NA TRBJ2-3
TGTGCCAGCAGTGAAGGCAGCTTAGCGGGAGAGACCCAGTACTTC CASSEGSLAGETQYF TRBD2 TRBV2 NA TRBJ2-5
TGTGCCAGTAGGTCCCGAGTTGGACAGGGTGTTTCCTCCTACGAGCAGTACTTC CASRSRVGQGVSSYEQYF TRBD1 TRBV19 NA TRBJ2-7
TGTGCCAGTAGTATAGCGACGGGACTAGCCGGGGTGGAGCAGTTCTTC CASSIATGLAGVEQFF TRBD2 TRBV19 once TRBJ2-1
TGCGCCAGCAGCTCGACGGGACAGGGTGGTTTTACGGCAGATACGCAGTATTTT CASSSTGQGGFTADTQYF TRBD1 TRBV5-1 NA TRBJ2-3
TGCGCCAGCAGCCAACCGGGACTAGCGGGAGGTGTGGGCCGCACAGATACGCAGTATTTT CASSQPGLAGGVGRTDTQYF TRBD2 TRBV4-1 few TRBJ2-3
TGTGCCAGCAGTGATGTCTTGGGACAGGGGCCCAATGGCTACACCTTC CASSDVLGQGPNGYTF TRBD1 TRBV25-1 NA TRBJ1-2